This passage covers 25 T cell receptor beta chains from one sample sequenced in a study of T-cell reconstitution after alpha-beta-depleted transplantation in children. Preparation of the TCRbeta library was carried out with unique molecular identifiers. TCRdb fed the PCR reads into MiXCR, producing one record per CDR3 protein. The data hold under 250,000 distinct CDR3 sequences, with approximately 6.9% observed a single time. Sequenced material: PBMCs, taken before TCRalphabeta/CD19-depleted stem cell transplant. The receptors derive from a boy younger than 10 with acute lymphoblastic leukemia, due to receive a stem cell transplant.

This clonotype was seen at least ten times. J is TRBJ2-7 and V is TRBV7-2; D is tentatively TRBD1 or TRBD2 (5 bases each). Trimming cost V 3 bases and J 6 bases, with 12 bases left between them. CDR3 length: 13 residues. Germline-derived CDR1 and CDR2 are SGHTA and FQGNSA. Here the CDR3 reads CASSFRDPSEQYF. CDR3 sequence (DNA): TGTGCCAGCAGCTTCCGGGACCCCTCCGAGCAGTACTTC.

The CDR3 here is CASSQDRLVGETQYF. Here the CDR3 DNA reads TGTGCCAGCAGCCAAGATCGGCTAGTCGGGGAGACCCAGTACTTC. The chain has TRBV3-1 and TRBJ2-5, with unresolved D. Trimming stripped 0 bases from V and 5 bases from J, with 13 bases between. CDR3 length: 15 amino acids. Germline lookup yields CDR1 LGHDT and CDR2 YNNKEL (reference sequence).

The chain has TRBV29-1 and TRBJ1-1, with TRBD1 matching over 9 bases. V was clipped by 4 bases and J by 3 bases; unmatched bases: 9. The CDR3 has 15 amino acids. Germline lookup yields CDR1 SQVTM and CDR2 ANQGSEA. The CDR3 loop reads CSVATGTGSDTEAFF. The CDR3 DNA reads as TGCAGCGTTGCAACCGGGACAGGGTCGGACACTGAAGCTTTCTTT.

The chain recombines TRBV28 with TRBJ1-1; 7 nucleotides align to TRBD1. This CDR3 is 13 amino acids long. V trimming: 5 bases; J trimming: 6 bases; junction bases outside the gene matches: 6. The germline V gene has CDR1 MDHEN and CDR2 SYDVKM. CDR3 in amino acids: CASSEQGSPEAFF. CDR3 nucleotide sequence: TGTGCCAGCAGTGAACAGGGGTCTCCTGAAGCTTTCTTT.

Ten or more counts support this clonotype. This CDR3 is CASSFNQGAPDPDTQYF. The CDR3 DNA follows: TGTGCCAGCAGTTTCAATCAGGGGGCCCCGGATCCAGATACGCAGTATTTT. J is TRBJ2-3 and V is TRBV27, with 8 bases identical to TRBD1. Germline V gene lookup returns CDR1 MNHEY and CDR2 SMNVEV (reference sequence). The J segment lost 4 bases and the V segment lost 3 bases, leaving 12 bases of the junction unmatched. The CDR3 consists of 17 residues.

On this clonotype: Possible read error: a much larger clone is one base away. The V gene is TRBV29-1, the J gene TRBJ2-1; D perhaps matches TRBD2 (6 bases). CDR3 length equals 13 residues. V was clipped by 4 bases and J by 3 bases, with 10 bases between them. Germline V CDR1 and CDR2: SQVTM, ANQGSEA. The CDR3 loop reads CSVAGRIYNEQFF. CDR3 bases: TGCAGCGTTGCCGGGAGAATCTACAATGAGCAGTTCTTC.

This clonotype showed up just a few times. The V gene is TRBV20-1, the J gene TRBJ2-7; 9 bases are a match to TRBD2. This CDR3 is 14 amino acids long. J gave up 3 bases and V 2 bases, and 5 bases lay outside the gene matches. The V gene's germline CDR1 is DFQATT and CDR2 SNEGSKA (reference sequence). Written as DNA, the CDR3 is TGCAGTGCTAGATTAGGTAGCGGGAGCTACGAGCAGTACTTC. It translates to CSARLGSGSYEQYF.

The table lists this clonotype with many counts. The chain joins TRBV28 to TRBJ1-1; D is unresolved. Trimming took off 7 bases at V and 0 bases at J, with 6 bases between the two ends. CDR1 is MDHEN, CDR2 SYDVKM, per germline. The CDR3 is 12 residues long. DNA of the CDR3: TGTGCCAGCAAGGGAATGAACACTGAAGCTTTCTTT. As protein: CASKGMNTEAFF.

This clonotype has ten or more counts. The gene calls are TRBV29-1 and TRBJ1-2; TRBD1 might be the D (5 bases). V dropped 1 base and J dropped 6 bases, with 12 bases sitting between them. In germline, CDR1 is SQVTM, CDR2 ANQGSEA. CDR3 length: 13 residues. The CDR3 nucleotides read TGCAGCGTTGAAGCTGGGGGTCAGAATGGCTACACCTTC. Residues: CSVEAGGQNGYTF. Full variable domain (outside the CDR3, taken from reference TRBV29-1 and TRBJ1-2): SAVISQKPSRDICQRGTSLTIQCQVDSQVTMMFWYRQQPGQSLTLIATANQGSEATYESGFVIDKFPISRPNLTFSTLTVSNMSPEDSSIYLCSVEAGGQNGYTFGSGTRLTVV.

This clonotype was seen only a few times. This CDR3 reads CASSSTGGATEAFF. The CDR3 DNA sequence: TGTGCCAGCAGCTCGACAGGGGGAGCCACTGAAGCTTTCTTT. The chain combines TRBV7-2 with TRBJ1-1; 9 bases are a match to TRBD1. The CDR3 sequence is 14 residues long. Losses at the gene ends were 4 bases for V and 4 bases for J; bases not matched to a gene: 4. CDR1 is SGHTA, CDR2 FQGNSA, per germline.

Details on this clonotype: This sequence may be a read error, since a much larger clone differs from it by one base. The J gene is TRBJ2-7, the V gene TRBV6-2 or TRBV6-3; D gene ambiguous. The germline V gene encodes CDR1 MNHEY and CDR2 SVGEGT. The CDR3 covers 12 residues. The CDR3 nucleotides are TGTGGCAGCAGTTACGATCGGTACGAGCAGTACTTC. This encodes CGSSYDRYEQYF.

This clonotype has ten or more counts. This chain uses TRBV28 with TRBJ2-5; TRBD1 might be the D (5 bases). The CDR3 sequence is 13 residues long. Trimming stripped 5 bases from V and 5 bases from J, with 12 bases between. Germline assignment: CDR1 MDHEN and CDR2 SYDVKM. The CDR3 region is CASSRTAGETQYF. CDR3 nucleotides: TGTGCCAGCAGTCGAACCGCAGGGGAGACCCAGTACTTC. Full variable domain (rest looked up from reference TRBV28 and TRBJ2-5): DVKVTQSSRYLVKRTGEKVFLECVQDMDHENMFWYRQDPGLGLRLIYFSYDVKMKEKGDIPEGYSVSREKKERFSLILESASTNQTSMYLCASSRTAGETQYFGPGTRLLVL.

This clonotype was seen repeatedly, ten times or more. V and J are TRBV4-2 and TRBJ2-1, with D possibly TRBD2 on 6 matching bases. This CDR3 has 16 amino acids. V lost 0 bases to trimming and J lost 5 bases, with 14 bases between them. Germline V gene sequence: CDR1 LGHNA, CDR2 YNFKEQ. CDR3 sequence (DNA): TGTGCCAGCAGCCAAGATGGTTCGGGAGATAACAATGAGCAGTTCTTC. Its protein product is CASSQDGSGDNNEQFF.

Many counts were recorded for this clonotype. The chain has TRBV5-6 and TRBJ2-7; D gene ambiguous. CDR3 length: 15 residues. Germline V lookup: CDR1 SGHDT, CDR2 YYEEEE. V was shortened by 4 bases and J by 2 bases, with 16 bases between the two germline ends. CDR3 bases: TGTGCCAGCAGCCCAGATTTCCAACCAACCTACGAGCAGTACTTC. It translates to CASSPDFQPTYEQYF.

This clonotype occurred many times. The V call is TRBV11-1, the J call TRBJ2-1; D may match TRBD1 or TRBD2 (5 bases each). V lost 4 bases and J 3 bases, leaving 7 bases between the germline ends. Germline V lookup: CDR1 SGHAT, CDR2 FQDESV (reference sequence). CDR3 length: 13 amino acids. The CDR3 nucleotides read TGTGCCAGCAGCTGGGACCACTACAATGAGCAGTTCTTC. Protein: CASSWDHYNEQFF.

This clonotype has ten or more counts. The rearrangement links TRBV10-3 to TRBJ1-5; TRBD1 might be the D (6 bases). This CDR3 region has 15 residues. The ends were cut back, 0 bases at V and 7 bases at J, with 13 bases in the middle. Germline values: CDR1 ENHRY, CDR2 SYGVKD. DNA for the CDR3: TGTGCCATCAGTGAGTCGGGGGGGCAGGGACAGCCCCAGCATTTT. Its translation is CAISESGGQGQPQHF.

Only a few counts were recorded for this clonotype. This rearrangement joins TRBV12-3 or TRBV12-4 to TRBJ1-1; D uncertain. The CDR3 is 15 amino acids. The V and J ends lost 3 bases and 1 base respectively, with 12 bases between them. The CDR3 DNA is TGTGCCAGCAGTTTTGCTCGAGCGAGGAACACTGAAGCTTTCTTT. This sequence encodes CASSFARARNTEAFF.

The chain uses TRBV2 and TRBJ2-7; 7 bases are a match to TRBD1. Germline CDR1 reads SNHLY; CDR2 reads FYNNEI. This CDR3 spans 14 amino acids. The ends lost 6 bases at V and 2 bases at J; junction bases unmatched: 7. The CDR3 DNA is TGTGCCAGCAGCACAGGGGTACGTACCTACGAGCAGTACTTC. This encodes CASSTGVRTYEQYF.

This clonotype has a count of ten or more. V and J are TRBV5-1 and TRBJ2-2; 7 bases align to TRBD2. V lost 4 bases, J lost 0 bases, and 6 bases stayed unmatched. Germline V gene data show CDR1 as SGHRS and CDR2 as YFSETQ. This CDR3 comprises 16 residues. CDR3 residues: CASSRLTSSNTGELFF. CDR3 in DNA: TGCGCCAGCAGCCGCCTGACTAGCTCGAACACCGGGGAGCTGTTTTTT.

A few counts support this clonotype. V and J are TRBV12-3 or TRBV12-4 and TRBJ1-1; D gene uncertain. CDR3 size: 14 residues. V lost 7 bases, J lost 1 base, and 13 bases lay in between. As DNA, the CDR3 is TGTGCCAGCACCCGAGGTACCGGGAACACTGAAGCTTTCTTT. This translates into CASTRGTGNTEAFF.

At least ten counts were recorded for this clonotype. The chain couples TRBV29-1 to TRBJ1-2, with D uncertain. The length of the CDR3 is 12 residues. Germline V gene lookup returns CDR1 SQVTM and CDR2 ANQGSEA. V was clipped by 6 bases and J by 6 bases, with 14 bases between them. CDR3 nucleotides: TGCAGCGTCGCAAGGGAGACTGATGGCTACACCTTC. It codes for CSVARETDGYTF.

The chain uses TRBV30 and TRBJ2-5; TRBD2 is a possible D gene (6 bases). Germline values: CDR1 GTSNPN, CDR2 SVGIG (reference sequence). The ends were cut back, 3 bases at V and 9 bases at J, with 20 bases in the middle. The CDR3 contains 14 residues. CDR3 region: CAWRVDYPKSAQYF. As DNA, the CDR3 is TGTGCCTGGAGGGTGGACTACCCAAAGTCGGCCCAGTACTTC.

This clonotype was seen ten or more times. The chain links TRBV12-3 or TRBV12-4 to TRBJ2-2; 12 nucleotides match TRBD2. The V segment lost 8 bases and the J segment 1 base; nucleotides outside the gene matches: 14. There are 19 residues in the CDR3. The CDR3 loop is CASGSGTSGFIENTGELFF. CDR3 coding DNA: TGTGCCAGCGGATCCGGGACTAGCGGGTTTATTGAGAACACCGGGGAGCTGTTTTTT.

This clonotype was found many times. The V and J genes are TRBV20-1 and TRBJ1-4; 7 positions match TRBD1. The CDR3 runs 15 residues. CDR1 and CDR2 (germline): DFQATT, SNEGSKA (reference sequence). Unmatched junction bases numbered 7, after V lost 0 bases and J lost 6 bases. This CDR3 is CSARDLRQGDEKLFF. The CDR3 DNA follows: TGCAGTGCTAGAGATCTGCGGCAGGGGGATGAAAAACTGTTTTTT.

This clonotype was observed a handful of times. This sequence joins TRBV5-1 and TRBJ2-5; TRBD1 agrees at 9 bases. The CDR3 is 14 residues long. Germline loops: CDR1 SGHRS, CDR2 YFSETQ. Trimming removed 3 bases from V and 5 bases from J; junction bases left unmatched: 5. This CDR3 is CASSSDRGGETQYF. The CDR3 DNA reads TGCGCCAGCAGCTCGGACAGGGGTGGGGAGACCCAGTACTTC.